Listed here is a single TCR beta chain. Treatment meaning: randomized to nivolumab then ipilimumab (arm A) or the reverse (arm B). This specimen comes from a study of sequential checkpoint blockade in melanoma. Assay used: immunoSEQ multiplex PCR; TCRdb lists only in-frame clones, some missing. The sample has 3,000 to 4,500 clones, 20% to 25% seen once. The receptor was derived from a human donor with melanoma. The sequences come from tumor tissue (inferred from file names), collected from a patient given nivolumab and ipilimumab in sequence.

The DNA of the CDR3 is TGTGCCAGCTCACCTCTGTCCCGCGGCGATGGCTACACCTTC. It yields the protein CASSPLSRGDGYTF. The rearrangement links TRBV18 to TRBJ1-2, with D unclear. Germline lookup yields CDR1 KGHSH and CDR2 LQKENI. The CDR3 spans 14 residues. Trimming left V 3 bases short and J 6 bases short, with 14 bases between.